This T cell receptor (beta chain) was observed in a study of cytomegalovirus exposure and HLA in healthy donors. Study-wide points: Researchers counted over 150 TCR beta chains as cytomegalovirus-associated. Researchers reported that a few CMV-associated chains were confirmed in vitro as CMV antigen-specific. Among TCR sequences, most were rare, though some public TCRs appeared in many donors.

PCR used 60 Vbeta primers and 13 Jbeta primers. The table came from immunoSEQ multiplex PCR; TCRdb's copy has only in-frame clones and leaves some out. The table lists some 160,000 clones, 70% to 85% of them singletons. The CDR3 has 17 amino acids. V gave up 2 bases and J gave up 0 bases; unmatched junction bases: 7. In germline, CDR1 is KGHSH, CDR2 LQKENI. Of note for this clone: Its antigen is as yet unknown.

This rearrangement joins TRBV18 to TRBJ1-1, with 9 bases identical to TRBD1. The TCR originated in a woman aged 25 to 39 in good health and CMV-seronegative. The sample comprised PBMCs. CDR3 protein: CASSPISTGGLNTEAFF. In nucleotides, the CDR3 is TGTGCCAGCTCACCAATAAGTACAGGGGGCCTGAACACTGAAGCTTTCTTT.